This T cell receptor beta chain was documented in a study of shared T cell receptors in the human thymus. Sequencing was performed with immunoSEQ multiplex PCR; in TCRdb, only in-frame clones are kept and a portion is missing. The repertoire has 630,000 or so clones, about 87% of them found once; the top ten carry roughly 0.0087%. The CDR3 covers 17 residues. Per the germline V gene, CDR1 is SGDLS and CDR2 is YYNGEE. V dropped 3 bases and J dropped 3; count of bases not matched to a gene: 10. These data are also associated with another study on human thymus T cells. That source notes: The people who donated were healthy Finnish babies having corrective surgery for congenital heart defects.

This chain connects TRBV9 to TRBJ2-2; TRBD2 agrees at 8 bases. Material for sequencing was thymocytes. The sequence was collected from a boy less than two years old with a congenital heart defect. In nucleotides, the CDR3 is TGTGCCAGCAGCGATAATAGGGCTAGCGGGTACACCGGGGAGCTGTTTTTT. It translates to CASSDNRASGYTGELFF.